The T cell receptor beta chain described here comes from a study of PD-L1 blockade in urothelial cancer. The overall study: The median number of T cells present in blood samples was approximately 140,000.

Stated time point: peripheral blood 6 weeks after treatment start. The assay was immunoSEQ multiplex PCR, and TCRdb's table has in-frame clones only and misses some. The sample yields about 120,000 clones, 91% seen once. The CDR3 length is 20 residues. Germline CDR1 reads MGHRA; CDR2 reads YSYEKL. J gave up 2 bases and V 1 base, and 16 bases lay outside the gene matches. The chain carries TRBV4-1 and TRBJ2-3; 9 bases fit TRBD2. Sequences were derived from PBMCs, sampled around atezolizumab (anti-PD-L1) treatment. This sequence originates from a man in his sixties with urothelial cancer. The chain's CDR3 is CASSQGTIGRLAEPTDTQYF. DNA for the CDR3: TGCGCCAGCAGCCAAGGAACGATAGGGAGACTAGCGGAACCCACAGATACGCAGTATTTT.